The 11 T cell receptor beta chains reported below all come from one sample, sequenced in a study of T-cell reconstitution after alpha-beta-depleted transplantation in children. Preparation of the TCRbeta library involved a method that used unique molecular identifiers. TCRdb used MiXCR to reprocess the PCR reads, holding one entry per CDR3 protein. The repertoire holds 350,000 to 450,000 distinct CDR3 sequences, with around 20% as singletons. This specimen consisted of PBMCs from the stem cell graft donor, obtained from the stem cell graft. The receptors derive from a human donor who donated a stem cell graft to a child with acute myeloid leukemia.

This chain uses TRBV2 with TRBJ1-4; D perhaps matches TRBD1 (6 bases). Germline V gene data show CDR1 as SNHLY and CDR2 as FYNNEI. With 2 bases removed from V and 14 bases from J, the gap between germline ends came to 15 bases. This CDR3 spans 13 amino acids. In DNA form, the CDR3 reads TGTGCCAGCAGTGAATCGATGGACAGCTGGCTGTTTTTT. It is translated as CASSESMDSWLFF.

This chain links TRBV3-1 with TRBJ2-7; D perhaps matches TRBD2 (5 bases). The CDR3 is 16 residues long. Trimming shortened V by 6 bases and J by 2 bases, and 20 bases separated the two germline ends. CDR1 and CDR2 (germline): LGHDT, YNNKEL (reference sequence). CDR3 protein: CASSPFSSSSPYEQYF. CDR3 sequence (DNA): TGTGCCAGCAGTCCATTTTCTAGCAGCTCTCCCTACGAGCAGTACTTC.

The V call is TRBV29-1, the J call TRBJ2-2; D perhaps matches TRBD2 (5 bases). The V end was cut by 4 bases, the J end by 3 bases, with 18 bases between. Germline CDR1 and CDR2: SQVTM and ANQGSEA. CDR3 size: 16 residues. CDR3 in DNA: TGCAGCGTTGTCCTCAGTTCTAGCAGATACACCGGGGAGCTGTTTTTT. This translates into CSVVLSSSRYTGELFF.

The chain combines TRBV25-1 with TRBJ2-5; D perhaps matches TRBD1 (6 bases). Trimming removed 3 bases from V and 3 bases from J, with 14 bases in between. From germline, CDR1 is MGHDK and CDR2 SYGVNS. The CDR3 runs to 15 residues. CDR3 DNA sequence: TGTGCCAGCAGTGAGCAAACAGGGATCGAAGAGACCCAGTACTTC. This sequence encodes CASSEQTGIEETQYF. The full variable domain, rest sourced from reference TRBV25-1 and TRBJ2-5, is EADIYQTPRYLVIGTGKKITLECSQTMGHDKMYWYQQDPGMELHLIHYSYGVNSTEKGDLSSESTVSRIRTEHFPLTLESARPSHTSQYLCASSEQTGIEETQYFGPGTRLLVL.

This clonotype was detected many times. The gene calls are TRBV29-1 and TRBJ1-1, with 9 bases matching TRBD1. This CDR3 has 14 amino acids. The J segment lost 10 bases and the V segment lost 0 bases, leaving 9 bases of the junction unmatched. Germline V lookup: CDR1 SQVTM, CDR2 ANQGSEA. CDR3 DNA: TGCAGCGTTGAAGAAGGGACAGGGACGCCTTCAGCTTTCTTT. Amino acid sequence: CSVEEGTGTPSAFF.

This clonotype has more than one count but fewer than ten. The J gene is TRBJ2-7, the V gene TRBV4-1; 13 bases line up with TRBD2. V was pared by 1 base and J by 3 bases, with 0 bases of the junction left unmatched. CDR1 is MGHRA and CDR2 is YSYEKL in the germline V gene. CDR3 length: 15 residues. For the CDR3, the DNA is TGCGCCAGCAGCCAAGGGACTAGCGGGGGCTACGAGCAGTACTTC. This sequence encodes CASSQGTSGGYEQYF.

This clonotype was seen ten or more times. The J gene is TRBJ2-7, the V gene TRBV20-1; 8 bases line up with TRBD2. V shed 0 bases and J 3 bases; nucleotides not matched to a gene: 16. The germline V gene has CDR1 DFQATT and CDR2 SNEGSKA (reference sequence). The CDR3 totals 18 residues. The CDR3 loop reads CSARDQERERYGGYEQYF. In DNA, the CDR3 is TGCAGTGCTAGAGATCAGGAGCGGGAGCGCTATGGGGGCTACGAGCAGTACTTC.

The chain carries TRBV3-1 and TRBJ2-1, with D hard to call. The germline CDR1 and CDR2 sequences are LGHDT and YNNKEL (reference sequence). The CDR3 extends over 15 amino acids. V lost 0 bases and J lost 0, with 6 bases in between. This CDR3 reads CASSQDRSSYNEQFF. CDR3 nucleotides: TGTGCCAGCAGCCAAGATAGAAGCTCCTACAATGAGCAGTTCTTC.

This clonotype occurred many times. V is TRBV7-7 and J is TRBJ2-2; D may be TRBD1 (6 bases). With 5 bases removed from V and 2 bases from J, the gap between germline ends came to 9 bases. Looked up from germline, CDR1 is SSHAT and CDR2 is FNYEAQ (reference sequence). This CDR3 comprises 14 residues. CDR3 sequence reads: CASSHRANTGELFF. In DNA form, the CDR3 reads TGTGCCAGCAGCCACAGGGCCAACACCGGGGAGCTGTTTTTT.

In DNA, the CDR3 is TGTGCCAGCAGAGGAGGAGGGCTAGCCGATTCCTACGAGCAGTACTTC. It translates to CASRGGGLADSYEQYF. The genes are TRBV27 and TRBJ2-7; D might be TRBD2 (6 bases). Germline lookup yields CDR1 MNHEY and CDR2 SMNVEV (reference sequence). The V end lost 6 bases, the J end lost 1 base, and 19 bases lay between the germline ends. The CDR3 has 16 residues.

This clonotype has a handful of counts. The V gene is TRBV7-9, the J gene TRBJ2-1; D may correspond to TRBD1 or TRBD2 (5 bases each). This CDR3 contains 13 residues. The V gene lost 5 bases and the J gene lost 6 bases, with 11 bases spanning the gap. Per the germline V gene, CDR1 is SEHNR and CDR2 is FQNEAQ (reference sequence). The CDR3 sequence: CASSRHGGNEQFF. As DNA, the CDR3 is TGTGCCAGCAGCCGACATGGGGGCAATGAGCAGTTCTTC.